Presented here are 21 T cell receptor beta chains from one specimen sequenced in a study of blood T cell repertoires in COVID-19. Using immunoSEQ multiplex PCR, the repertoire was profiled, and TCRdb retains in-frame clones only, with some absent. The table lists around 330,000 clones, 88% of them singletons. The sample was peripheral blood. The source is a woman aged 50 to 65 with active or convalescent COVID-19.

The genes are TRBV6-1 and TRBJ1-2; maybe TRBD1 (5 bases). Trimming shortened V by 2 bases and J by 0 bases, and 13 bases separated the two germline ends. The germline CDR1 and CDR2 sequences are MNHNS and SASEGT. This CDR3 region has 16 residues. The CDR3 nucleotides read TGTGCCAGCAGTGAATGGGTAAAAGGGGCTAACTATGGCTACACCTTC. Encoded protein: CASSEWVKGANYGYTF.

The rearrangement links TRBV9 to TRBJ1-4; no definite D call. The CDR3 covers 14 residues. Germline loops: CDR1 SGDLS, CDR2 YYNGEE. The V gene lost 3 bases and the J gene lost 0 bases, with 6 bases spanning the gap. In DNA, the CDR3 is TGTGCCAGCAGCGGACTTGCAACTAATGAAAAACTGTTTTTT. It yields the protein CASSGLATNEKLFF.

CDR3 sequence: CASSPPSGQETQYF. CDR3 DNA: TGTGCCAGCTCACCACCGTCAGGACAAGAGACCCAGTACTTC. The rearrangement uses TRBV18 and TRBJ2-5; D remains unclear. CDR3 length: 14 amino acids. With 0 bases removed from V and 2 bases from J, the gap between germline ends came to 7 bases. Per the germline V gene, CDR1 is KGHSH and CDR2 is LQKENI.

This chain uses TRBV10-3 with TRBJ1-2, with D perhaps TRBD1 (5 bases). CDR3 length: 15 residues. The germline V gene encodes CDR1 ENHRY and CDR2 SYGVKD. With 11 bases removed from V and 0 bases from J, the gap between germline ends came to 19 bases. The CDR3 protein is CALNGGGRANYGYTF. The CDR3 coding sequence is TGTGCCCTCAATGGGGGGGGGAGAGCTAACTATGGCTACACCTTC.

This chain uses TRBV11-2 with TRBJ1-1, with TRBD1 matching 10 bases. J lost 5 bases, V lost 5 bases, and 5 bases had no gene match. Germline CDR1 and CDR2: SGHAT and FQNNGV. There are 14 residues in the CDR3. The CDR3 region has the DNA TGTGCCAGCAGCCATCGGACAGGGGGGACTGAAGCTTTCTTT. It is translated as CASSHRTGGTEAFF.

As DNA, the CDR3 is TGTGCCAGCGGAGATAGGGACAGGGTCAATCAGCCCCAGCATTTT. Translation gives CASGDRDRVNQPQHF. The chain has TRBV21-1 and TRBJ1-5; the D call of TRBD1 is as the table states it, not checked on the DNA. TRBV21-1 is a known pseudogene. The CDR3 length is 15 residues.

This clone was counted between two and nine times. The CDR3 reads CASSRGNEQYF. CDR3 sequence (DNA): TGTGCCAGCAGCCGGGGGAACGAGCAGTACTTC. The chain carries TRBV5-4 and TRBJ2-7; tentative D call: TRBD2 (6 bases). Germline values: CDR1 SGHNT, CDR2 YYREEE (reference sequence). The CDR3 runs 11 residues. The ends were cut back, 4 bases at V and 5 bases at J, with 7 bases in the middle. Supplemented by reference TRBV5-4 and TRBJ2-7, the full variable domain reads ETGVTQSPTHLIKTRGQQVTLRCSSQSGHNTVSWYQQALGQGPQFIFQYYREEENGRGNFPPRFSGLQFPNYSSELNVNALELDDSALYLCASSRGNEQYFGPGTRLTVT.

This chain uses TRBV24-1 with TRBJ1-1; 9 positions match TRBD1. V lost 2 bases to trimming and J lost 3 bases; unmatched junction nucleotides: 3. CDR1 is KGHDR and CDR2 is SFDVKD in the germline V gene. The CDR3 extends over 15 amino acids. CDR3 protein: CATSDSGDRDTEAFF. The CDR3 DNA reads as TGTGCCACCAGTGATTCCGGGGACAGGGACACTGAAGCTTTCTTT.

V gene TRBV3-1 (or the pseudogene TRBV3-2) combines with J gene TRBJ2-7, with D possibly being TRBD2 (6 bases). The CDR3 is 12 residues long. Germline-derived CDR1 and CDR2 are LGHDT and YNNKEL (reference sequence). V was pared by 8 bases and J by 3 bases, with 11 bases between. The CDR3 is CASGRFLYEQYF. DNA for the CDR3: TGTGCCAGCGGGAGGTTTCTCTACGAGCAGTACTTC.

The chain joins TRBV9 to TRBJ1-6; TRBD1 aligns across 7 bases. The V segment lost 3 bases and the J segment 10 bases; nucleotides outside the gene matches: 10. This CDR3 comprises 15 residues. CDR1 and CDR2 (germline): SGDLS, YYNGEE. This chain's CDR3 is CASSGRTGGESPLHF. CDR3 DNA sequence: TGTGCCAGCAGCGGACGGACAGGAGGGGAATCACCCCTCCACTTT.

J is TRBJ1-5 and V is TRBV7-3, with D possibly TRBD1 on 6 matching bases. From germline, CDR1 is SGHTA and CDR2 FQGTGA. V was clipped by 5 bases and J by 0 bases, with 11 bases between them. The CDR3 is 15 amino acids. The CDR3 is CASSLGHYSNQPQHF. CDR3 DNA sequence: TGTGCCAGCAGCCTGGGACATTATAGCAATCAGCCCCAGCATTTT.

CDR3 loop: CASSLVMQETQYF. Written as DNA, the CDR3 is TGTGCCAGCAGTCTAGTCATGCAAGAGACCCAGTACTTC. J is TRBJ2-5 and V is TRBV2; D gene unclear. The CDR3 extends over 13 amino acids. The V gene's germline CDR1 is SNHLY and CDR2 FYNNEI. Trimming stripped 5 bases from V and 2 bases from J, with 9 bases between.

The chain recombines TRBV12-3 or TRBV12-4 with TRBJ1-2; no reliable D call. V was cut by 4 bases and J by 0 bases, with 6 bases left in between. This CDR3 comprises 13 residues. CDR3 loop: CASSSRTNYGYTF. Written as DNA, the CDR3 is TGTGCCAGCAGTTCGAGAACTAACTATGGCTACACCTTC.

This chain joins TRBV18 and TRBJ2-7; maybe TRBD1 (6 bases). CDR1 KGHSH and CDR2 LQKENI come from the germline V gene. V lost 2 bases, J lost 0 bases, and 11 bases lay in between. The CDR3 consists of 15 residues. The CDR3 here is CASSPVTGSSYEQYF. In nucleotides, the CDR3 is TGTGCCAGCTCACCAGTAACAGGGAGCTCCTACGAGCAGTACTTC.

As regards this clone: This sample also contains other DNA sequences that code for the same CDR3. The chain couples TRBV2 to TRBJ2-1; unclear D gene. The CDR3 extends over 11 amino acids. Trimming cost V 4 bases and J 6 bases, with 4 bases left between them. CDR1 is SNHLY, CDR2 FYNNEI, per germline. CDR3 protein: CASSGLNEQFF. The CDR3 DNA follows: TGTGCCAGCAGTGGACTCAATGAGCAGTTCTTC.

Concerning this clone: Other DNA variants within this sample encode the same CDR3. The chain employs TRBV18 and TRBJ1-2; 7 bases match TRBD1. The CDR3 is made up of 13 amino acids. Trimming took 1 base from V and 8 from J; bases not matched to a gene: 4. The germline CDR1 and CDR2 sequences are KGHSH and LQKENI. CDR3 bases: TGTGCCAGCTCACCACGAACAGGGGAGGGCTACACCTTC. This sequence encodes CASSPRTGEGYTF.

This clone was picked up a small number of times. The chain joins TRBV4-1 to TRBJ1-2, with D perhaps matching TRBD1 (6 bases). The CDR3 is 16 amino acids. The V and J ends lost 1 base and 6 bases respectively, with 18 bases between them. From germline, CDR1 is MGHRA and CDR2 YSYEKL. The CDR3 sequence: CASSQGRGLAGDGYTF. CDR3 coding DNA: TGCGCCAGCAGCCAAGGAAGGGGCCTTGCAGGGGATGGCTACACCTTC.

V is TRBV28 and J is TRBJ1-5, with 7 positions matching TRBD1. The CDR3 runs 16 residues. Germline values: CDR1 MDHEN, CDR2 SYDVKM. V shed 7 bases, J shed 9 bases, and the junction held 18 bases outside the gene matches. CDR3 in DNA: TGTGCCAGCACACCACCGGGACAGTCCATGTTAGGGCCCCAGCATTTT. This sequence encodes CASTPPGQSMLGPQHF.

V gene TRBV4-1 combines with J gene TRBJ2-7; TRBD2 is a possible D gene (6 bases). Germline-derived CDR1 and CDR2 are MGHRA and YSYEKL. Between the trimmed V and J ends, which lost 4 bases and 3 bases, there was a span of 16 bases. CDR3 length: 15 residues. The CDR3 region is CASSREGLPYYEQYF. The CDR3 region has the DNA TGCGCCAGCAGCCGCGAAGGACTACCATACTACGAGCAGTACTTC.

This chain links TRBV28 with TRBJ1-1; D is perhaps TRBD1 (6 bases). There are 16 residues in the CDR3. Trimming left V 2 bases short and J 7 bases short, with 20 bases between. CDR1 is MDHEN, CDR2 SYDVKM, per germline. CDR3 residues: CASSLRSTGNSGEAFF. The CDR3 DNA reads TGTGCCAGCAGTTTACGGTCCACAGGGAATTCGGGTGAAGCTTTCTTT.

The chain has TRBV10-3 and TRBJ1-5, with D possibly being TRBD1 (5 bases). V lost 8 bases and J lost 4, with 12 bases in between. CDR3 length equals 13 residues. Per germline, CDR1 ENHRY and CDR2 SYGVKD. The CDR3 here is CAIPGGLNQPQHF. In DNA, the CDR3 is TGTGCCATCCCGGGGGGTTTGAATCAGCCCCAGCATTTT.